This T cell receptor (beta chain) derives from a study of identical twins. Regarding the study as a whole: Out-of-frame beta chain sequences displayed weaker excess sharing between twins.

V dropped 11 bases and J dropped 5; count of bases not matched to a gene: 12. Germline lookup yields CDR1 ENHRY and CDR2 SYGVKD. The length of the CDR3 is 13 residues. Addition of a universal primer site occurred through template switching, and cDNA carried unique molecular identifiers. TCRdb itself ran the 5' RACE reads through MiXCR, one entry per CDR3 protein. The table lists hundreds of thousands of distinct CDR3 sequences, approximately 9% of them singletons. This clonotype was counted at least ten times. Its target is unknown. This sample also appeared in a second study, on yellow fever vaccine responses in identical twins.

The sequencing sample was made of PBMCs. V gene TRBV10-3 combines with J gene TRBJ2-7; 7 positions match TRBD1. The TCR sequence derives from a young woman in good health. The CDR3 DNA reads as TGTGCCCCCCTGGGACAGCGCTTCAACGAGCAGTACTTC. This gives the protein CAPLGQRFNEQYF.